This T cell receptor beta chain was observed in a study of identifying expanded T cells in peripheral blood. TCRdb's copy holds only in-frame clones and misses some; the assay was immunoSEQ multiplex PCR. The table has around 91,000 clones, about nine tenths seen once. Healthy donors had no documented immune events, such as infections, while sampled. Trimming removed 0 bases at V and 2 bases at J, with 9 bases between. Germline V gene data show CDR1 as SGHDT and CDR2 as YYEEEE. This CDR3 is 14 amino acids long. Study-wide findings and caveats: Roughly 1.2 clones differed between technical replicates, versus about 17 and 20 over time. Clone count variance between roughly 2-week samples rose with total template count.

This clone has just a few counts. Its antigen is not identified. The chain has TRBV5-6 and TRBJ2-7, with TRBD1 as a possible D gene (6 bases). Input material: blood. The clonotype was recovered from a person between 18 and 75 years old in good health. The CDR3 loop reads CASSLVAGAYEQYF. The DNA for the CDR3 is TGTGCCAGCAGCTTGGTGGCAGGGGCCTACGAGCAGTACTTC. Supplemented by reference TRBV5-6 and TRBJ2-7, the full variable domain reads DAGVTQSPTHLIKTRGQQVTLRCSPKSGHDTVSWYQQALGQGPQFIFQYYEEEERQRGNFPDRFSGHQFPNYSSELNVNALLLGDSALYLCASSLVAGAYEQYFGPGTRLTVT.